One and the same sample provided the 17 T cell receptor beta chains below, sequenced in a study of T cell responses to AZD1222 COVID-19 vaccine. Profiling relied on immunoSEQ multiplex PCR, and the TCRdb table lists in-frame clones only, not all of them. The sample includes fewer than 150,000 clones, around 88% of them seen just once. Sequencing was performed on peripheral blood, taken 28 days after the second AZD1222 dose. The source of these receptors is an adult who received the AZD1222 COVID-19 vaccine.

The CDR3 bases are TGTGCCATCAGTGAGGGGGGGACAGTGCTCTCCTACGAGCAGTACTTC. Its translation is CAISEGGTVLSYEQYF. The chain combines TRBV10-3 with TRBJ2-7, with D perhaps TRBD1 (7 bases). V gave up 2 bases and J gave up 0 bases, with 14 bases separating them. The CDR3 has 16 residues. The germline gives CDR1 ENHRY, CDR2 SYGVKD.

This clone has more than one count but fewer than ten. V and J are TRBV7-9 and TRBJ1-2; D unresolved. This CDR3 comprises 13 residues. CDR1 is SEHNR, CDR2 FQNEAQ, per germline (reference sequence). Trimming stripped 1 base from V and 0 bases from J, with 3 bases between. The CDR3 loop reads CASSLVANYGYTF. CDR3 sequence (DNA): TGTGCCAGCAGCTTAGTAGCTAACTATGGCTACACCTTC.

The V gene is TRBV6-5, the J gene TRBJ2-3, with D perhaps assigned TRBD1 or TRBD2 (5 bases each). Germline-derived CDR1 and CDR2 are MNHEY and SVGAGI. The CDR3 consists of 15 residues. With 2 bases removed from V and 3 bases from J, the gap between germline ends came to 12 bases. The CDR3, as DNA: TGTGCCAGCAGTTACGGGGGAGTTAGAACAGATACGCAGTATTTT. The encoded protein is CASSYGGVRTDTQYF.

A single count supports this clone. J is TRBJ2-3 and V is TRBV6-5; D gene ambiguous. Germline assignment: CDR1 MNHEY and CDR2 SVGAGI. This CDR3 comprises 13 residues. Trimming removed 5 bases at V and 4 bases at J, with 10 bases between. CDR3 bases: TGTGCCAGCAGTCCCGGGTTCTCAGATACGCAGTATTTT. It translates to CASSPGFSDTQYF.

This sequence joins TRBV7-2 and TRBJ2-2; D remains unclear. Germline CDR1 and CDR2: SGHTA and FQGNSA. The V end was cut by 5 bases, the J end by 5 bases, with 12 bases between. This CDR3 is 14 amino acids long. CDR3 sequence reads: CASSPQAFTGELFF. CDR3 in DNA: TGTGCCAGCAGCCCTCAGGCGTTTACCGGGGAGCTGTTTTTT.

V gene TRBV4-1 combines with J gene TRBJ1-6; no clear D gene. The CDR3 length is 15 residues. With 1 base removed from V and 10 bases from J, the gap between germline ends came to 14 bases. Germline CDR1 MGHRA, CDR2 YSYEKL. CDR3: CASSQGGMEYSPLHF. The CDR3 DNA follows: TGCGCCAGCAGCCAAGGAGGAATGGAGTACTCACCCCTCCACTTT.

V usage is TRBV5-1 and J usage is TRBJ2-2; D ambiguous. CDR1 is SGHRS, CDR2 YFSETQ, per germline. Trimming left V 0 bases short and J 2 bases short, with 8 bases between. This CDR3 spans 15 amino acids. The CDR3 here is CASSLEPQNTGELFF. In nucleotides, the CDR3 is TGCGCCAGCAGCTTGGAACCCCAAAACACCGGGGAGCTGTTTTTT.

The J gene is TRBJ1-2, the V gene TRBV5-6; no reliable D call. Germline CDR1 SGHDT, CDR2 YYEEEE. Trimming cost V 4 bases and J 9 bases, with 16 bases left between them. The CDR3 extends over 13 amino acids. CDR3 bases: TGTGCCAGCAGCCCGGACGGATCTATGCGCTACACCTTC. Encoded protein: CASSPDGSMRYTF.

V gene TRBV5-1 combines with J gene TRBJ2-5; 10 nucleotides line up with TRBD2. The length of the CDR3 is 16 residues. The ends lost 0 bases at V and 1 base at J; junction bases unmatched: 3. The germline V gene encodes CDR1 SGHRS and CDR2 YFSETQ. The CDR3 region is CASSLAAGGTQETQYF. In nucleotides, the CDR3 is TGCGCCAGCAGCTTGGCAGCGGGGGGGACCCAAGAGACCCAGTACTTC.

V and J are TRBV10-1 and TRBJ1-1; no definite D call. The V gene's germline CDR1 is WNHNN and CDR2 SYGVQD (reference sequence). This CDR3 is 12 amino acids long. Trimming took 10 bases from V and 1 from J, leaving 10 bases between them. The CDR3 bases are TGCGCCACCATTCCTACGAACACTGAAGCTTTCTTT. It translates to CATIPTNTEAFF.

The chain recombines TRBV28 with TRBJ1-6; D call uncertain. Deletions cut 2 bases from V and 9 bases from J, with 11 bases between. CDR1 MDHEN and CDR2 SYDVKM come from the germline V gene. The CDR3 loop spans 14 amino acids. CDR3 loop: CASSLGQEFSPLHF. The CDR3 DNA sequence: TGTGCCAGCAGTTTAGGGCAGGAATTTTCACCCCTCCACTTT.

The V call is TRBV28, the J call TRBJ1-1; D unresolved. Trimming took off 3 bases at V and 1 base at J, with 18 bases between the two ends. This CDR3 spans 17 amino acids. Looked up from germline, CDR1 is MDHEN and CDR2 is SYDVKM. CDR3 coding DNA: TGTGCCAGCAGTTTCTACTCTAGAGTCCGAGGGAACACTGAAGCTTTCTTT. Encoded protein: CASSFYSRVRGNTEAFF. The full variable domain, rest sourced from reference TRBV28 and TRBJ1-1, is DVKVTQSSRYLVKRTGEKVFLECVQDMDHENMFWYRQDPGLGLRLIYFSYDVKMKEKGDIPEGYSVSREKKERFSLILESASTNQTSMYLCASSFYSRVRGNTEAFFGQGTRLTVV.

The chain uses TRBV4-3 and TRBJ1-6; 10 bases match TRBD1. V dropped 1 base and J dropped 11; count of bases not matched to a gene: 8. Per germline, CDR1 LGHNA and CDR2 YSLEER. The CDR3 length is 16 residues. The CDR3: CASSQVPGQGNAPLHF. For the CDR3, the DNA is TGCGCCAGCAGCCAAGTGCCGGGACAGGGGAATGCACCCCTCCACTTT.

The chain recombines TRBV5-1 with TRBJ1-5, with D perhaps TRBD1 (6 bases). This CDR3 is built from 14 residues. The germline V gene encodes CDR1 SGHRS and CDR2 YFSETQ. The V gene lost 0 bases and the J gene lost 9 bases, with 13 bases spanning the gap. This CDR3 is CASSLAGGPGPQHF. The CDR3 DNA sequence: TGCGCCAGCAGCTTGGCCGGGGGCCCCGGGCCCCAGCATTTT.

The chain has TRBV7-6 and TRBJ1-4; D ambiguous. The CDR3 is made up of 15 amino acids. CDR1 and CDR2 from the germline V gene are SGHVS and FNYEAQ. Trimming took off 1 base at V and 4 bases at J, with 10 bases between the two ends. The DNA of the CDR3 is TGTGCCAGCAGCTTAGGAGCAGGCTTTAATGAAAAACTGTTTTTT. It translates to CASSLGAGFNEKLFF.

CDR3 amino acids: CASSLSEAFF. The CDR3 DNA follows: TGTGCCAGCAGTTTATCTGAAGCTTTCTTT. The gene calls are TRBV12-3 or TRBV12-4 and TRBJ1-1, with D unclear. V lost 2 bases to trimming and J lost 6 bases, with 1 base between them. The CDR3 runs to 10 residues.

The chain employs TRBV19 and TRBJ1-5; the match to TRBD1 covers 7 bases. Germline-derived CDR1 and CDR2 are LNHDA and SQIVND (reference sequence). The length of the CDR3 is 16 residues. V lost 3 bases, J lost 4 bases, and 9 bases stayed unmatched. Here the CDR3 reads CASSIRDRDGNQPQHF. The CDR3 DNA sequence: TGTGCCAGTAGTATCCGCGACAGGGATGGAAATCAGCCCCAGCATTTT.